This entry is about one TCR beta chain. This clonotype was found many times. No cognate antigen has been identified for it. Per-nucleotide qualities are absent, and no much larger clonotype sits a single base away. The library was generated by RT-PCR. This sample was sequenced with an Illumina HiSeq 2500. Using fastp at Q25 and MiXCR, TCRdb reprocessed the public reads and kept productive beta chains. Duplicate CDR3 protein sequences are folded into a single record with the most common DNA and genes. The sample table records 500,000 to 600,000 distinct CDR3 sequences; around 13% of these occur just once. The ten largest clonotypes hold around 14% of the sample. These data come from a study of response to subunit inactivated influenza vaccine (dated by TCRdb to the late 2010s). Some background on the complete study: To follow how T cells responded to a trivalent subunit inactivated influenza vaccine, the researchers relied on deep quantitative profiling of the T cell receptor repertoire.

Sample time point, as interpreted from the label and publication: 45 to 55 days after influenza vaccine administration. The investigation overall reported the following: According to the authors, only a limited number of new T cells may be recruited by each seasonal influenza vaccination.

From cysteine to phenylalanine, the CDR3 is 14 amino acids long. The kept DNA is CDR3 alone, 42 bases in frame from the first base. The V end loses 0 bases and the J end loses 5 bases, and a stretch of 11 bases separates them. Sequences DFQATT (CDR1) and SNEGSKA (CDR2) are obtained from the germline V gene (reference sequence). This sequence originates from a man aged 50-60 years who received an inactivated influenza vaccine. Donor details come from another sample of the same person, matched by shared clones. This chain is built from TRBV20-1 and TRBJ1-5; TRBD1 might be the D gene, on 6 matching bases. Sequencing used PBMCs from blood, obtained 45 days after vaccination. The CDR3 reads CSARDLTGHQPQHF. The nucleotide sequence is TGCAGTGCTAGAGATCTGACAGGTCATCAGCCCCAGCATTTT.